A selection of T cell receptor beta chains follows, all from one sample in a study of metastatic and nonmetastatic thyroid tumors. TCRdb re-called clones via MiXCR from the PCR reads. The data hold roughly 12,000 clones, with approximately 21% observed a single time. Sequencing was performed on adjacent normal tissue. These receptors all come from a female donor with papillary thyroid cancer or a benign thyroid nodule (not recorded which). Some clones in this sample may be carry-over from other donors' samples. The CDR3 runs from the conserved cysteine through the conserved F or W. D genes are given only for firm matches. Clone sizes are given selectively: once, few, many, or a class where the clone is expanded.

d_call,clone_size,j_call,v_call,cdr3_nt,cdr3_aa
.,medium-sized,TRBJ2-7,TRBV6-1,TGTGCCAGCAGCCCTCTCGACCGGAGGAACGAGCAGTACTTC,CASSPLDRRNEQYF
TRBD2,many,TRBJ2-1,TRBV9,TGTGCCAGCAGCGGAGGGACTAGCGGGGGAACCTCCTACAATGAGCAGTTCTTC,CASSGGTSGGTSYNEQFF
.,medium-sized,TRBJ1-1,TRBV6-2/TRBV6-3,TGTGCCAGCAGATATAGAGGGGTGCGGACTGAAGCTTTCTTT,CASRYRGVRTEAFF
TRBD1,many,TRBJ2-1,TRBV18,TGTGCCAGCTCACTACAGGGGAAGGGTGAGCAGTTCTTC,CASSLQGKGEQFF
.,few,TRBJ2-3,TRBV11-2,TGTGCCAGCAGCTTAGCTGATACGCAGTATTTT,CASSLADTQYF
TRBD2,many,TRBJ2-4,TRBV7-2,TGTGCCAGCAGCATGGAGACTAGCGGGATAGCCAAAAACATTCAGTACTTC,CASSMETSGIAKNIQYF
.,many,TRBJ2-3,TRBV20-1,TGCAGTCAGACGCGGCGTGATACGCAGTATTTT,CSQTRRDTQYF
TRBD2,many,TRBJ2-4,TRBV10-2,TGCGCCAGCAGACTAGCGGGAGAAAACATTCAGTACTTC,CASRLAGENIQYF
.,many,TRBJ1-5,TRBV7-8,TGTGCCAGCAGCCCCTTTGATTATAGCAATCAGCCCCAGCATTTT,CASSPFDYSNQPQHF
.,many,TRBJ1-2,TRBV5-1,TGCGCCAGCAGCCCCGCGGGAGATAGCTATGGCTACACCTTC,CASSPAGDSYGYTF
.,.,TRBJ2-1,TRBV6-9,TGCGCCAGCAGCCGGGGGACCTACAATGAGCAGTTCTTC,CASSRGTYNEQFF
.,medium-sized,TRBJ1-2,TRBV19,TGTGCCAGTAGTATAAACCCTCAGGAGCCCTATGGCTACACCTTC,CASSINPQEPYGYTF
TRBD2,medium-sized,TRBJ2-7,TRBV15,TGTGCCACCAGCCCTACTTTAGCGGGAGGGACGACCTACGAGCAGTACTTC,CATSPTLAGGTTYEQYF
.,many,TRBJ1-2,TRBV30,TGTGCCTGGAGCGACCCTCCAAGGGAGCATGGCTACACCTTC,CAWSDPPREHGYTF
TRBD1,many,TRBJ2-5,TRBV7-3,TGTGCCAGCAGCTCCGGGACAGCCCAGACCCAGTACTTC,CASSSGTAQTQYF
TRBD1,.,TRBJ1-2,TRBV3-1,TGTGCCAGCAGCCAAGTAGGGGGCAGTGGCTACACCTTC,CASSQVGGSGYTF
TRBD1,.,TRBJ1-2,TRBV6-1,TGTGCCAGCACTACAGGGGTTGATGGCTACACCTTC,CASTTGVDGYTF
.,few,TRBJ2-2,TRBV19,TGTGCCAGTAGTATTGGATGGAACACCGGGGAGCTGTTTTTT,CASSIGWNTGELFF
.,.,TRBJ1-1,TRBV5-1,TGTGCCAGCAGCTTGATCTCGGGGACCGGGAGCACTGAAGCTTTCTTT,CASSLISGTGSTEAFF
.,few,TRBJ2-1,TRBV7-2,TGTGCCAGCAGCTTATGGGCAGGCAATGAGCAGTTCTTC,CASSLWAGNEQFF
.,few,TRBJ2-7,TRBV12-3/TRBV12-4,TGTGCCAGCAGTCAAACCTTCGGGAAGGGCTACGAGCAGTACTTC,CASSQTFGKGYEQYF
.,many,TRBJ2-1,TRBV11-3,TGTGCCAGCAGCTTAGATTCGGATAGGGGAGATGAGCAGTTCTTC,CASSLDSDRGDEQFF
.,medium-sized,TRBJ2-7,TRBV25-1,TGTGCCAGCAGTGACGCCGCCTACGAGCAGTACTTC,CASSDAAYEQYF
.,.,TRBJ2-3,TRBV5-4,TGTGCCAGCATCCTGGCCGCAGATACGCAGTATTTT,CASILAADTQYF
.,many,TRBJ2-5,TRBV7-9,TGTGCCAGCAGCTTAGAGGGGGTAGGAGAAATCAGCAAAGAGACCCAGTACTTC,CASSLEGVGEISKETQYF